One sample yielded the 16 T cell receptor beta chains listed below, sequenced in a study of T cells in localized non-small cell lung cancer. Assay used: immunoSEQ multiplex PCR; TCRdb lists only in-frame clones, some missing. This table holds around 91,000 clones, roughly 86% found once. The specimen comprised peripheral blood, sampled before any cancer treatment. The source is a man aged 35-69 years with stage I squamous cell lung carcinoma.

The rearrangement links TRBV29-1 to TRBJ1-5, with a weak D call TRBD1 (5 bases). V was cut by 6 bases and J by 6 bases, with 15 bases left in between. CDR1 is SQVTM and CDR2 is ANQGSEA in the germline V gene. The CDR3 has 13 residues. The CDR3 DNA reads TGCAGCGTCCAGGGAGGTGCAGGTCAGCCCCAGCATTTT. Amino acid sequence: CSVQGGAGQPQHF.

This clone has a handful of counts. In DNA, the CDR3 is TGTGCCAGCAGCTTGGTACTTAGGGATGGCTACACCTTC. It translates to CASSLVLRDGYTF. The J gene is TRBJ1-2, the V gene TRBV6-5, with unresolved D. The CDR3 is made up of 13 amino acids. Trimming cost V 6 bases and J 6 bases, with 14 bases left between them. Germline values: CDR1 MNHEY, CDR2 SVGAGI.

This chain connects TRBV28 to TRBJ1-2; D unclear. The CDR3 sequence is 13 residues long. The ends were cut back, 2 bases at V and 2 bases at J, with 6 bases in the middle. Germline lookup yields CDR1 MDHEN and CDR2 SYDVKM. This CDR3 reads CASSLARNYGYTF. DNA of the CDR3: TGTGCCAGCAGTTTAGCCAGAAACTATGGCTACACCTTC.

The chain combines TRBV5-1 with TRBJ2-7; TRBD1 agrees at 7 bases. CDR1 is SGHRS and CDR2 is YFSETQ in the germline V gene. The CDR3 extends over 14 amino acids. J lost 2 bases, V lost 1 base, and 3 bases had no gene match. The CDR3 region has the DNA TGCGCCAGCAGCTTGAGGGGGCCCCCCTACGAGCAGTACTTC. Encoded protein: CASSLRGPPYEQYF. Full variable domain (rest looked up from reference TRBV5-1 and TRBJ2-7): KAGVTQTPRYLIKTRGQQVTLSCSPISGHRSVSWYQQTPGQGLQFLFEYFSETQRNKGNFPGRFSGRQFSNSRSEMNVSTLELGDSALYLCASSLRGPPYEQYFGPGTRLTVT.

This clone was observed a few times. The rearrangement uses TRBV5-1 and TRBJ1-4; TRBD1 matches 12 bases. Germline-derived CDR1 and CDR2 are SGHRS and YFSETQ. This CDR3 has 15 amino acids. J lost 8 bases, V lost 2 bases, and 4 bases had no gene match. DNA of the CDR3: TGCGCCAGCAGCTTCGGGACAGGGGGCGGGGAAAAACTGTTTTTT. It specifies CASSFGTGGGEKLFF. Full variable domain (rest looked up from reference TRBV5-1 and TRBJ1-4): KAGVTQTPRYLIKTRGQQVTLSCSPISGHRSVSWYQQTPGQGLQFLFEYFSETQRNKGNFPGRFSGRQFSNSRSEMNVSTLELGDSALYLCASSFGTGGGEKLFFGSGTQLSVL.

The J gene is TRBJ1-5, the V gene TRBV18, with D perhaps matching TRBD1 (5 bases). V was trimmed by 3 bases and J by 3 bases, leaving 12 bases between them. CDR1 is KGHSH and CDR2 is LQKENI in the germline V gene. This CDR3 is 15 amino acids long. Written as DNA, the CDR3 is TGTGCCAGCTCACCCGGATGGGGGAACAATCAGCCCCAGCATTTT. It is translated as CASSPGWGNNQPQHF. The complete variable domain, with remaining parts taken from reference TRBV18 and TRBJ1-5, reads NAGVMQNPRHLVRRRGQEARLRCSPMKGHSHVYWYRQLPEEGLKFMVYLQKENIIDESGMPKERFSAEFPKEGPSILRIQQVVRGDSAAYFCASSPGWGNNQPQHFGDGTRLSIL.

The V and J genes are TRBV27 and TRBJ2-3; 8 nucleotides line up with TRBD1. The CDR3 is 16 amino acids. The J segment lost 1 base and the V segment lost 1 base, leaving 4 bases of the junction unmatched. Germline lookup yields CDR1 MNHEY and CDR2 SMNVEV (reference sequence). The chain's CDR3 is CASSLFRGHGTDTQYF. In DNA, the CDR3 is TGTGCCAGCAGTTTATTCAGGGGGCATGGCACAGATACGCAGTATTTT.

J is TRBJ2-1 and V is TRBV5-1, with a tentative D call TRBD1 (6 bases). Germline V gene lookup returns CDR1 SGHRS and CDR2 YFSETQ. Between the trimmed V and J ends, which lost 0 bases and 3 bases, there was a span of 13 bases. The length of the CDR3 is 16 residues. The CDR3 DNA reads as TGCGCCAGCAGCTTGGTTGGGGACACCCGCTACAATGAGCAGTTCTTC. This encodes CASSLVGDTRYNEQFF. The full variable domain, rest sourced from reference TRBV5-1 and TRBJ2-1, is KAGVTQTPRYLIKTRGQQVTLSCSPISGHRSVSWYQQTPGQGLQFLFEYFSETQRNKGNFPGRFSGRQFSNSRSEMNVSTLELGDSALYLCASSLVGDTRYNEQFFGPGTRLTVL.

This clone has a single count. The rearrangement uses TRBV27 and TRBJ1-4, with TRBD1 matching over 9 bases. The V segment lost 5 bases and the J segment 7 bases; nucleotides outside the gene matches: 11. The CDR3 length is 16 residues. CDR1 is MNHEY and CDR2 is SMNVEV in the germline V gene (reference sequence). CDR3 sequence reads: CASSDQPTGGIEKLFF. The CDR3 coding sequence is TGTGCCAGCAGTGATCAACCGACAGGGGGGATTGAAAAACTGTTTTTT.

This clone came up once. The gene calls are TRBV11-3 and TRBJ2-1, with a possible D match to TRBD1 (5 bases). In germline, CDR1 is SGHNT, CDR2 YENEEA. Trimming cost V 6 bases and J 1 base, with 16 bases left between them. This CDR3 has 16 residues. The CDR3 coding sequence is TGTGCCAGCAGTCAAACCGTCAGGGCTTCCTACAATGAGCAGTTCTTC. The encoded protein is CASSQTVRASYNEQFF. The variable domain in full, completed from reference TRBV11-3 and TRBJ2-1, reads EAGVVQSPRYKIIEKKQPVAFWCNPISGHNTLYWYLQNLGQGPELLIRYENEEAVDDSQLPKDRFSAERLKGVDSTLKIQPAELGDSAVYLCASSQTVRASYNEQFFGPGTRLTVL.

This clone turned up a few times. This chain links TRBV6-1 with TRBJ1-2, with D maybe TRBD1 (5 bases). The germline V gene encodes CDR1 MNHNS and CDR2 SASEGT. The V end lost 4 bases, the J end lost 8 bases, and 17 bases lay between the germline ends. CDR3 size: 14 residues. The CDR3, as DNA: TGTGCCAGCAGTGTGCGATCAGGGATTGCGGGCTACACCTTC. As protein: CASSVRSGIAGYTF.

This clone was counted only a few times. Compared with germline, one end of the junction differs, possibly owing to a read error. The chain employs TRBV28 and TRBJ1-1; 8 nucleotides match TRBD1. The length of the CDR3 is 12 residues. Germline V CDR1 and CDR2: MDHEN, SYDVKM. The CDR3 DNA reads TGCGCTACAGGGGGAGGTCACACTGAAGCTTTCTTT. It codes for CATGGGHTEAFF.

V is TRBV7-2 and J is TRBJ1-4; 7 nucleotides agree with TRBD1. Losses at the gene ends were 5 bases for V and 7 bases for J; bases not matched to a gene: 7. Germline V gene lookup returns CDR1 SGHTA and CDR2 FQGNSA. The CDR3 sequence is 14 residues long. The chain's CDR3 is CASSQGGLGEKLFF. CDR3 nucleotides: TGTGCCAGCAGCCAGGGGGGGTTAGGTGAAAAACTGTTTTTT. The variable domain in full, with the rest retrieved from reference TRBV7-2 and TRBJ1-4, is GAGVSQSPSNKVTEKGKDVELRCDPISGHTALYWYRQSLGQGLEFLIYFQGNSAPDKSGLPSDRFSAERTGGSVSTLTIQRTQQEDSAVYLCASSQGGLGEKLFFGSGTQLSVL.

This chain connects TRBV29-1 to TRBJ2-7; TRBD1 might be the D (6 bases). Germline loops: CDR1 SQVTM, CDR2 ANQGSEA. The CDR3 contains 15 residues. V lost 6 bases and J 5 bases, leaving 23 bases between the germline ends. CDR3 protein: CSVSTGYGLVDEQYF. In nucleotides, the CDR3 is TGCAGCGTCTCAACAGGGTATGGCTTAGTGGACGAGCAGTACTTC.

The chain employs TRBV5-1 and TRBJ1-1; possibly TRBD1 for D (6 bases). Deletions cut 0 bases from V and 5 bases from J, with 14 bases between. Germline V gene sequence: CDR1 SGHRS, CDR2 YFSETQ. The CDR3 loop spans 15 amino acids. DNA for the CDR3: TGCGCCAGCAGCTTGGGGTACCAAGGGGGAACTGAAGCTTTCTTT. Its translation: CASSLGYQGGTEAFF.

The V gene is TRBV19, the J gene TRBJ1-3; 10 bases fit TRBD1. The length of the CDR3 is 15 residues. V dropped 6 bases and J dropped 2; count of bases not matched to a gene: 4. From germline, CDR1 is LNHDA and CDR2 SQIVND (reference sequence). For the CDR3, the DNA is TGTGCCAGTAGACGACAGGGGGCGACTGGAAACACCATATATTTT. The encoded protein is CASRRQGATGNTIYF.